The 27 T cell receptor beta chains below come from one sample, sequenced in a study of shared clonotypes between healthy human individuals. Repertoires were generated with immunoSEQ multiplex PCR, while TCRdb's copy carries only in-frame clones and drops some. Of about 1,500,000 clones in the sample, about 96% are singletons; the top ten hold approximately 1%. Sequencing used naive CD4+ T cells sorted from blood. Described subset: CD45RA+ positively selected. These receptors were obtained from a man aged 25 to 45 in good health.

The chain carries TRBV5-1 and TRBJ2-7; the match to TRBD2 covers 10 bases. V lost 1 base and J lost 3; bases outside the gene matches: 19. The CDR3 totals 20 residues. Germline V gene sequence: CDR1 SGHRS, CDR2 YFSETQ. CDR3 residues: CASSLRASGRGVSVFYEQYF. The DNA of the CDR3 is TGCGCCAGCAGCTTGAGGGCTAGCGGGAGAGGAGTATCGGTTTTCTACGAGCAGTACTTC.

The chain has TRBV21-1 and TRBJ2-1; the tabulated D call, TRBD2, remains unverified against the DNA. TRBV21-1 is listed as a pseudogene. This CDR3 region has 19 residues. CDR3 coding DNA: TGTGCCAGCAGCAAAGTACCTTCGGGTGTTGACCGGGATAACAATGAGCAGTTCTTC. Translated, it gives CASSKVPSGVDRDNNEQFF.

V usage is TRBV7-3 and J usage is TRBJ2-1; no clear D gene. The CDR3 sequence is 15 residues long. V was trimmed by 4 bases and J by 6 bases, leaving 16 bases between them. Germline-derived CDR1 and CDR2 are SGHTA and FQGTGA. The CDR3 protein is CASSWTLTPSNEQFF. The CDR3 DNA reads as TGTGCCAGCAGCTGGACCCTTACCCCTAGCAATGAGCAGTTCTTC.

The chain combines TRBV7-2 with TRBJ2-1, with TRBD2 matching over 12 bases. This CDR3 contains 17 residues. Germline loops: CDR1 SGHTA, CDR2 FQGNSA. Trimming cost V 4 bases and J 13 bases; bases outside gene matches: 17. For the CDR3, the DNA is TGTGCCAGCAGCTCACGTTCAGTACTAGCGGGAGGTAAGGGTCAGTTCTTC. Its translation is CASSSRSVLAGGKGQFF.

This chain uses TRBV18 with TRBJ2-2, with D maybe TRBD2 (5 bases). This CDR3 contains 16 residues. The V end lost 3 bases, the J end lost 5 bases, and 16 bases lay between the germline ends. Germline V lookup: CDR1 KGHSH, CDR2 LQKENI. CDR3 protein: CASSPITHPGTGELFF. The CDR3 DNA reads TGTGCCAGCTCACCTATAACCCATCCGGGGACCGGGGAGCTGTTTTTT.

The chain combines TRBV5-6 with TRBJ2-7, with 7 bases fitting TRBD1. This CDR3 is built from 14 residues. From germline, CDR1 is SGHDT and CDR2 YYEEEE. The ends lost 3 bases at V and 7 bases at J; junction bases unmatched: 10. The CDR3 sequence is CASSSMTGSSEQYF. CDR3 bases: TGTGCCAGCAGCTCTATGACAGGGTCGAGTGAGCAGTACTTC.

This chain links TRBV11-1 with TRBJ2-7; 8 bases align to TRBD1. Losses at the gene ends were 5 bases for V and 2 bases for J; bases not matched to a gene: 8. The CDR3 runs to 15 residues. Germline V gene data show CDR1 as SGHAT and CDR2 as FQDESV (reference sequence). CDR3 in amino acids: CASSQMTGVPYEQYF. CDR3 DNA: TGTGCCAGCAGCCAAATGACAGGGGTACCCTACGAGCAGTACTTC. The entire variable domain, with the rest obtained from reference TRBV11-1 and TRBJ2-7, is as follows: EAEVAQSPRYKITEKSQAVAFWCDPISGHATLYWYRQILGQGPELLVQFQDESVVDDSQLPKDRFSAERLKGVDSTLKIQPAELGDSAMYLCASSQMTGVPYEQYFGPGTRLTVT.

This rearrangement joins TRBV11-2 to TRBJ2-7; D not resolved. The germline V gene encodes CDR1 SGHAT and CDR2 FQNNGV. CDR3 length equals 14 residues. V lost 1 base, J lost 6 bases, and 13 bases lay in between. CDR3 amino acids: CASSLAADTSEQYF. The CDR3 DNA is TGTGCCAGCAGCTTAGCCGCAGATACCTCCGAGCAGTACTTC.

V gene TRBV5-1 combines with J gene TRBJ1-4, with TRBD1 matching 12 bases. Germline V gene sequence: CDR1 SGHRS, CDR2 YFSETQ. The CDR3 has 17 amino acids. Losses at the gene ends were 4 bases for V and 1 base for J; bases not matched to a gene: 5. DNA for the CDR3: TGCGCCAGCAGCCAGGGGACAGGGGGCGGAACTAATGAAAAACTGTTTTTT. The encoded protein is CASSQGTGGGTNEKLFF.

The CDR3 loop is CASSLGKHHEAFF. CDR3 coding DNA: TGTGCCAGCAGCTTAGGAAAGCACCACGAAGCTTTCTTT. This chain joins TRBV11-2 and TRBJ1-1; D remains unclear. V was shortened by 1 base and J by 8 bases, with 11 bases between the two germline ends. The CDR3 is 13 amino acids. CDR1 is SGHAT, CDR2 FQNNGV, per germline.

The chain links TRBV7-9 to TRBJ2-1; D remains ambiguous. In germline, CDR1 is SEHNR, CDR2 FQNEAQ (reference sequence). This CDR3 contains 18 residues. V was cut by 4 bases and J by 0 bases, with 19 bases left in between. The CDR3 loop is CASSSLVGSLSSYNEQFF. The DNA for the CDR3 is TGTGCCAGCAGCTCACTCGTCGGCAGTTTGAGCTCCTACAATGAGCAGTTCTTC.

With respect to this clone: An end of the junction differs from the germline gene, which may be a read error. This chain connects TRBV7-8 to TRBJ2-4; TRBD2 matches at 7 bases. CDR3 length equals 16 residues. Germline CDR1 and CDR2: SGHVS and FQNEAQ. CDR3 bases: TGTGCCAGCAGCCTAGCTAGCGGTCTAGCCAAAAACATTCAGTACTTC. This gives the protein CASSLASGLAKNIQYF.

The chain has TRBV10-3 and TRBJ1-1, with D hard to call. Trimming took 5 bases from V and 1 from J, leaving 14 bases between them. This CDR3 comprises 15 residues. In germline, CDR1 is ENHRY, CDR2 SYGVKD. CDR3 bases: TGTGCCATCAGTTCGGGAGGGAGACAGAACACTGAAGCTTTCTTT. Protein sequence: CAISSGGRQNTEAFF.

The CDR3 bases are TGCGCCAGCAGCTGGGACAGAGAAGAGACCCAGTACTTC. It encodes CASSWDREETQYF. This chain joins TRBV5-1 and TRBJ2-5; 7 nucleotides agree with TRBD1. The germline V gene has CDR1 SGHRS and CDR2 YFSETQ. V shed 3 bases and J 3 bases; nucleotides not matched to a gene: 2. The CDR3 spans 13 residues.

The chain employs TRBV5-4 and TRBJ2-5; D is possibly TRBD2 (6 bases). Germline V gives CDR1 SGHNT, CDR2 YYREEE (reference sequence). The CDR3 covers 15 residues. Trimming stripped 0 bases from V and 4 bases from J, with 13 bases between. The CDR3 spells CASSLAEVGGETQYF. The CDR3 bases are TGTGCCAGCAGCTTGGCCGAGGTGGGGGGAGAGACCCAGTACTTC.

CDR3 coding DNA: TGCAGCGTTGAAGATATGGGCGGGAGTATATACGAGCAGTACTTC. As protein: CSVEDMGGSIYEQYF. V usage is TRBV29-1 and J usage is TRBJ2-7, with TRBD2 matching 7 bases. Germline trimming cut 0 bases from V and 4 bases from J; bases unmatched to any gene: 9. Germline values: CDR1 SQVTM, CDR2 ANQGSEA. The CDR3 covers 15 residues.

The chain joins TRBV5-4 to TRBJ2-7; a weak D match, TRBD2 (5 bases). With 4 bases removed from V and 0 bases from J, the gap between germline ends came to 11 bases. The germline V gene encodes CDR1 SGHNT and CDR2 YYREEE (reference sequence). There are 14 residues in the CDR3. The DNA of the CDR3 is TGTGCCAGCAGCCAAGAGACTAACTCCTACGAGCAGTACTTC. This encodes CASSQETNSYEQYF. Using reference TRBV5-4 and TRBJ2-7 for the parts outside the CDR3, the full variable domain is ETGVTQSPTHLIKTRGQQVTLRCSSQSGHNTVSWYQQALGQGPQFIFQYYREEENGRGNFPPRFSGLQFPNYSSELNVNALELDDSALYLCASSQETNSYEQYFGPGTRLTVT.

Ten or more counts support this clone. This chain connects TRBV29-1 to TRBJ2-1; TRBD1 might be the D (5 bases). Trimming pared 3 bases from V and 9 bases from J, leaving 9 bases between. This CDR3 spans 11 amino acids. Germline loops: CDR1 SQVTM, CDR2 ANQGSEA. CDR3 residues: CSVDRVGEQFF. CDR3 bases: TGCAGCGTTGACAGGGTGGGTGAGCAGTTCTTC.

This clone was seen once. Other DNA sequences in this specimen translate into the identical CDR3. V is TRBV19 and J is TRBJ2-2, with D possibly TRBD1 on 6 matching bases. Trimming took 4 bases from V and 1 from J, leaving 7 bases between them. The germline CDR1 and CDR2 sequences are LNHDA and SQIVND (reference sequence). The CDR3 spans 14 residues. The CDR3 here is CASSTGQNTGELFF. The CDR3 nucleotides are TGTGCCAGTAGTACGGGACAGAACACCGGGGAGCTGTTTTTT.

The chain is built from TRBV28 and TRBJ1-1; perhaps TRBD1 as D (5 bases). Germline V CDR1 and CDR2: MDHEN, SYDVKM. The CDR3 loop spans 11 amino acids. Between the trimmed V and J ends, which lost 7 bases and 7 bases, there was a span of 10 bases. In DNA form, the CDR3 reads TGTGCCAGCATACGACAGCTTGAAGCTTTCTTT. Translating gives CASIRQLEAFF.

The J gene is TRBJ2-1, the V gene TRBV5-6; D remains ambiguous. V shed 0 bases and J shed 7 bases, with 11 bases lying between them. The germline V gene has CDR1 SGHDT and CDR2 YYEEEE. This CDR3 contains 14 residues. CDR3 amino acids: CASSLDPRKNEQFF. CDR3 sequence (DNA): TGTGCCAGCAGCTTGGATCCTAGGAAGAATGAGCAGTTCTTC.

V usage is TRBV10-2 and J usage is TRBJ2-7; D not certain. Between the trimmed V and J ends, which lost 9 bases and 6 bases, there was a span of 12 bases. The CDR3 runs 11 residues. CDR1 and CDR2 (germline): WSHSY, SAAADI. CDR3 bases: TGCGCCAGTGGAGACCGGAGCGAGCAGTACTTC. It yields the protein CASGDRSEQYF.

Regarding this clone: Other DNA sequences in the same sample also yield this CDR3. The rearrangement joins TRBV10-2 to TRBJ1-5; possibly TRBD1 for D (6 bases). The V end was cut by 0 bases, the J end by 5 bases, with 11 bases between. CDR3 size: 15 residues. Per germline, CDR1 WSHSY and CDR2 SAAADI. The DNA for the CDR3 is TGCGCCAGCAGTGAGTCGGGGGGGCGGTATCAGCCCCAGCATTTT. Translating it yields CASSESGGRYQPQHF.

The chain joins TRBV28 to TRBJ2-1; either TRBD1 or TRBD2 may fit D (7 bases each). Looked up from germline, CDR1 is MDHEN and CDR2 is SYDVKM. CDR3 length equals 16 residues. Trimming removed 2 bases at V and 5 bases at J, with 16 bases between. The CDR3 reads CASSLATGRGHNEQFF. The CDR3 coding sequence is TGTGCCAGCAGTTTAGCTACAGGGAGGGGGCACAATGAGCAGTTCTTC.

The V and J genes are TRBV5-8 and TRBJ1-1, with D unclear. The length of the CDR3 is 15 residues. The germline V and J ends were trimmed by 1 base and 2 bases, with 12 bases remaining between them. The germline V gene has CDR1 SGHTS and CDR2 YDEGEE. CDR3 DNA sequence: TGTGCCAGCAGCTTGCTACGTGGTGCCAACACTGAAGCTTTCTTT. Translating it yields CASSLLRGANTEAFF.

J is TRBJ2-7 and V is TRBV6-1; D uncertain. Trimming cost V 4 bases and J 8 bases, with 21 bases left between them. CDR1 and CDR2 from the germline V gene are MNHNS and SASEGT. The CDR3 loop spans 15 amino acids. The CDR3 DNA follows: TGTGCCAGCAGTGTTTCCACTTCATTCACTGAAAAGCAGTACTTC. Its protein is CASSVSTSFTEKQYF.

V is TRBV19 and J is TRBJ2-3; 10 nucleotides match TRBD2. V trimming: 5 bases; J trimming: 2 bases; junction bases outside the gene matches: 7. Germline values: CDR1 LNHDA, CDR2 SQIVND (reference sequence). The CDR3 extends over 16 amino acids. The CDR3 is CASSHVAGGITDTQYF. The CDR3 DNA is TGTGCCAGTAGTCACGTAGCGGGAGGAATCACAGATACGCAGTATTTT.